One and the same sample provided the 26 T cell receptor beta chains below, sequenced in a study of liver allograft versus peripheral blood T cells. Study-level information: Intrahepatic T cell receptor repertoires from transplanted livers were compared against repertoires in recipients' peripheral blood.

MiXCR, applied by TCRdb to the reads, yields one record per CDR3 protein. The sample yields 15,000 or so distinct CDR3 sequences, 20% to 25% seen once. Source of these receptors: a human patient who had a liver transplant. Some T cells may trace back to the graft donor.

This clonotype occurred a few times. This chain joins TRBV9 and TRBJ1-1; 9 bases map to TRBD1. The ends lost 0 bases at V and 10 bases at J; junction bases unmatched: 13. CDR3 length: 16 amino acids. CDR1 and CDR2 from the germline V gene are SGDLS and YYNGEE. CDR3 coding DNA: TGTGCCAGCAGCGTAGAGGTAACAGGGGGCATTGGGGTAGCTTTCTTT. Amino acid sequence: CASSVEVTGGIGVAFF.

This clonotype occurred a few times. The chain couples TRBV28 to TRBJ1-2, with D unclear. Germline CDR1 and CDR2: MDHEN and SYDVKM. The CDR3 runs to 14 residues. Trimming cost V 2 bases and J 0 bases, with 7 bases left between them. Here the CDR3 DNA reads TGTGCCAGCAGTTTAGGTGGAGCTAACTATGGCTACACCTTC. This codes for CASSLGGANYGYTF.

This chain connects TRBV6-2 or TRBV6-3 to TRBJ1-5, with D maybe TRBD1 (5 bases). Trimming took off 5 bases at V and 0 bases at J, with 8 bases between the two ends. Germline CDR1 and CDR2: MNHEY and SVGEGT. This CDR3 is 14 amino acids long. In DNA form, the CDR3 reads TGTGCCAGCAGTCGACAGACTAGCAATCAGCCCCAGCATTTT. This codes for CASSRQTSNQPQHF.

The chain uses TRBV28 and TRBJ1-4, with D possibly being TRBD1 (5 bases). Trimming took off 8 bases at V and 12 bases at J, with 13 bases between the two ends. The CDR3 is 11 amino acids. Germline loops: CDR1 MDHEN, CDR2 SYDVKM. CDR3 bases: TGTGCCAGCGGCACCCCGGGGGAACTGTTTTTT. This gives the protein CASGTPGELFF.

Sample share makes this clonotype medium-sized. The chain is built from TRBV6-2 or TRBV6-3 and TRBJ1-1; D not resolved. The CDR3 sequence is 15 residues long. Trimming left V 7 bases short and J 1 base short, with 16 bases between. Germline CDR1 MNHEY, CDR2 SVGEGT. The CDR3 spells CASTPIRGRNTEAFF. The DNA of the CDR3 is TGTGCCAGCACTCCCATACGGGGAAGGAACACTGAAGCTTTCTTT.

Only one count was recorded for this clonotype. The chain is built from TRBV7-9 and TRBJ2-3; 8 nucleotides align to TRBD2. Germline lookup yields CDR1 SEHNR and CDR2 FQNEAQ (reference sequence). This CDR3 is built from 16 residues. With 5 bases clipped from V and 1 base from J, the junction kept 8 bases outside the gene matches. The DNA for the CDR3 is TGTGCCAGCAGCCCTAGCGGGCAGGCAGGCACAGATACGCAGTATTTT. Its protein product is CASSPSGQAGTDTQYF.

CDR3 residues: CAIELTDRNEKLFF. The CDR3 region has the DNA TGTGCCATCGAACTGACAGATCGTAATGAAAAACTGTTTTTT. V gene TRBV6-1 combines with J gene TRBJ1-4; perhaps TRBD1 as D (5 bases). CDR1 is MNHNS and CDR2 is SASEGT in the germline V gene. The germline V and J ends were trimmed by 10 bases and 4 bases, with 16 bases remaining between them. The CDR3 has 14 amino acids.

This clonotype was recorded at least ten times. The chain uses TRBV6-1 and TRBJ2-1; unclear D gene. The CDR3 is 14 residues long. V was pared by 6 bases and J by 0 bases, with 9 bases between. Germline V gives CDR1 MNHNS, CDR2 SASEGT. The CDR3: CASRELNSYNEQFF. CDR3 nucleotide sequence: TGTGCCAGCAGAGAGCTTAACTCCTACAATGAGCAGTTCTTC.

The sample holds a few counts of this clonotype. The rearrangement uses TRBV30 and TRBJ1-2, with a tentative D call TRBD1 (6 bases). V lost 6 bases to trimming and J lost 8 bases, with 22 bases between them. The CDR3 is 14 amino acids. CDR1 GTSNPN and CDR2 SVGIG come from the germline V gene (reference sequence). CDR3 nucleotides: TGTGCCTGCCTGTGGACAGAGGGACGGTTGGGCTACACCTTC. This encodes CACLWTEGRLGYTF.

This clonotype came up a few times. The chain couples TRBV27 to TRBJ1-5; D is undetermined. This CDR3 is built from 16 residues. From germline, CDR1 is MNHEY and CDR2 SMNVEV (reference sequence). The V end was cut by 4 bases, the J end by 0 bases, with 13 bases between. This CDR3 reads CASSSRRSNSNQPQHF. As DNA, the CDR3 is TGTGCCAGCAGTTCTCGACGATCGAATAGCAATCAGCCCCAGCATTTT.

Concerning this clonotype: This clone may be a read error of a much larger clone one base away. The CDR3 DNA reads as TGTGCCAGCAGCCCAAACAGGGGCGCTATTAATTCACCCATCCACTTT. Protein: CASSPNRGAINSPIHF. The chain joins TRBV6-5 to TRBJ1-6, with 7 bases fitting TRBD1. Germline V gene lookup returns CDR1 MNHEY and CDR2 SVGAGI. This CDR3 region has 16 residues.

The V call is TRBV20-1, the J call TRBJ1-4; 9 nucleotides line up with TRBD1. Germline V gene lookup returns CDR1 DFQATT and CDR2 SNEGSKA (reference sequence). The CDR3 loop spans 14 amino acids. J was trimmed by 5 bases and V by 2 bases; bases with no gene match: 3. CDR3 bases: TGCAGTGCTAGATCCGGGACAGGGAATGAAAAACTGTTTTTT. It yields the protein CSARSGTGNEKLFF.

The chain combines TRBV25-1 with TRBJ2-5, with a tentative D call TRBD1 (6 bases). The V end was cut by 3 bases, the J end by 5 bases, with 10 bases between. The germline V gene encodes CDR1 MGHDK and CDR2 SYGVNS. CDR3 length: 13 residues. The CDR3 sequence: CASSDGQRETQYF. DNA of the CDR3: TGTGCCAGCAGTGACGGACAGAGGGAGACCCAGTACTTC.

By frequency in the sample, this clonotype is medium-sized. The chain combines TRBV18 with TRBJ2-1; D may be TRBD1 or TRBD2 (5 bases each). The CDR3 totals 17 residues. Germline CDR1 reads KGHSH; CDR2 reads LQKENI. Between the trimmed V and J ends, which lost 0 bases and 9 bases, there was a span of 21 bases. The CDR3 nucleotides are TGTGCCAGCTCACCACCGGGATTACTAGGACAAGAGGGTGAGCAGTTCTTC. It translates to CASSPPGLLGQEGEQFF.

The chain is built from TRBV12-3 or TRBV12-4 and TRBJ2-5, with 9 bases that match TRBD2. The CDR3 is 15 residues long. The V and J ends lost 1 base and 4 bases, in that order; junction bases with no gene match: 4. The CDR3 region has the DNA TGTGCCAGCAGTTTAGTGGGCGGGGGGGTAGAGACCCAGTACTTC. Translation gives CASSLVGGGVETQYF.

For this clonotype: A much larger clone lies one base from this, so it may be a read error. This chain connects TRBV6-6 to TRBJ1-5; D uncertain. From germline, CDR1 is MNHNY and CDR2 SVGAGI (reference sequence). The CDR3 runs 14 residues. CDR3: CASSLTLSNQPQNF. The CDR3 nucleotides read TGTGCCAGCAGCCTTACCTTAAGCAATCAGCCCCAGAATTTT.

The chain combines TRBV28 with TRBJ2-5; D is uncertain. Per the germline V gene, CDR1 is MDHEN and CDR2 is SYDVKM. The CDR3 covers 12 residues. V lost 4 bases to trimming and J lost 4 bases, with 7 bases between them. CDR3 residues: CASSSGPETQYF. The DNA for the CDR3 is TGTGCCAGCAGTTCCGGCCCAGAGACCCAGTACTTC.

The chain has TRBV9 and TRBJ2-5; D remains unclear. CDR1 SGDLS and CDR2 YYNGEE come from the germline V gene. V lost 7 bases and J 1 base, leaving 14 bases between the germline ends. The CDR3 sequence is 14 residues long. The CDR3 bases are TGTGCCAGCGGATCAGGAAGCGCCCAAGAGACCCAGTACTTC. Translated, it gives CASGSGSAQETQYF.

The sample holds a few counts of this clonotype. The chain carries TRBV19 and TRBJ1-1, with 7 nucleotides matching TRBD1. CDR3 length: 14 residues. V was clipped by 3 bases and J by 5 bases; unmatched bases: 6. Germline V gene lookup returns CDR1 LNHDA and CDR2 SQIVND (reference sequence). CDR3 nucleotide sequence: TGTGCCAGTAGTATCTGGGACAGAGGGACTGAAGCTTTCTTT. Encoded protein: CASSIWDRGTEAFF.

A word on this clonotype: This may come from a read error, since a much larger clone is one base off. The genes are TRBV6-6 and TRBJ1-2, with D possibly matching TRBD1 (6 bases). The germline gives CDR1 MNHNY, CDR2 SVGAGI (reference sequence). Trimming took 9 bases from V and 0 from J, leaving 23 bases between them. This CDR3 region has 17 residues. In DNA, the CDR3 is TGTGCCAGAAACAGGACAGCCCACGACAAGGCTAACTATGGCTACACCTTC. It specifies CARNRTAHDKANYGYTF.

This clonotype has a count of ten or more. CDR3 protein: CASSGTGTGVYEQYF. CDR3 bases: TGTGCCAGTAGTGGAACCGGGACAGGGGTTTACGAGCAGTACTTC. The gene calls are TRBV19 and TRBJ2-7; 10 bases agree with TRBD1. Losses at the gene ends were 5 bases for V and 4 bases for J; bases not matched to a gene: 8. There are 15 residues in the CDR3. Per germline, CDR1 LNHDA and CDR2 SQIVND (reference sequence). The full variable domain, its missing parts supplied by reference TRBV19 and TRBJ2-7, is DGGITQSPKYLFRKEGQNVTLSCEQNLNHDAMYWYRQDPGQGLRLIYYSQIVNDFQKGDIAEGYSVSREKKESFPLTVTSAQKNPTAFYLCASSGTGTGVYEQYFGPGTRLTVT.

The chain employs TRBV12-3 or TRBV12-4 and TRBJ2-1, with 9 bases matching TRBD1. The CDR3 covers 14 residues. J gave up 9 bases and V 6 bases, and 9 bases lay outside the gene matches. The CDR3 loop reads CASSTGTGSSEQFF. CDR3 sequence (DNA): TGTGCCAGCAGCACCGGGACAGGGAGTAGTGAGCAGTTCTTC.

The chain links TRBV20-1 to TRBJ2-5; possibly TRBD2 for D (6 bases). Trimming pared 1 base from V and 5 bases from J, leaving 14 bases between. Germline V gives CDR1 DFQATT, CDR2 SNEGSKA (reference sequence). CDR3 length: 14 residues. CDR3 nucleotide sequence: TGCAGTGCTAGAGGGACGGCGGGGTGGGAGACCCAGTACTTC. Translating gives CSARGTAGWETQYF.

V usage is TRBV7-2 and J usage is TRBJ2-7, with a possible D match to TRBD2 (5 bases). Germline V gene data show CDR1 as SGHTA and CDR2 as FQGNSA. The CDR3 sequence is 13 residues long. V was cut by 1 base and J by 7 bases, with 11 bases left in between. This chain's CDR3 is CASSLGATTEQYF. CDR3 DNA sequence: TGTGCCAGCAGCTTAGGGGCGACTACTGAGCAGTACTTC.

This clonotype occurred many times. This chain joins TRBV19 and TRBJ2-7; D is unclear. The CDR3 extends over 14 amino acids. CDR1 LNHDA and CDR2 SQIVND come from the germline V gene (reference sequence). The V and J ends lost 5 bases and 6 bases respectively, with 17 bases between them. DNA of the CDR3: TGTGCCAGTAGTCCTACCCCTGTATTTGGCGAGCAGTACTTC. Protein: CASSPTPVFGEQYF.

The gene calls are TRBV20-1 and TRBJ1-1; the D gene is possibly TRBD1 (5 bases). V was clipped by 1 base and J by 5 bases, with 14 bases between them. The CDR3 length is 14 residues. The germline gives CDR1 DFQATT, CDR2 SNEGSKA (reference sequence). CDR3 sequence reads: CSARGGEWGTEAFF. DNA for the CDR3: TGCAGTGCTAGAGGAGGTGAGTGGGGGACTGAAGCTTTCTTT.